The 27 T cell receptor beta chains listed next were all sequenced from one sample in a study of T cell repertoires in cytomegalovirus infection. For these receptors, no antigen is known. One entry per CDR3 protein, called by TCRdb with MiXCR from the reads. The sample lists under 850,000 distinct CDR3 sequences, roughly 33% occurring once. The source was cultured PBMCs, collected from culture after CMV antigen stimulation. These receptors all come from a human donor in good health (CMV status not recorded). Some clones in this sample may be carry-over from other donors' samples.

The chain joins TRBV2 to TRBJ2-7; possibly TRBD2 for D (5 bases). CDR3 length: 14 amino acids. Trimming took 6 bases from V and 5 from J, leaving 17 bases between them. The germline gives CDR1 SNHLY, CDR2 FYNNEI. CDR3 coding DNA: TGTGCCAGCAGCGGACCGGGAAACGTCAACGAGCAGTACTTC. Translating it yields CASSGPGNVNEQYF.

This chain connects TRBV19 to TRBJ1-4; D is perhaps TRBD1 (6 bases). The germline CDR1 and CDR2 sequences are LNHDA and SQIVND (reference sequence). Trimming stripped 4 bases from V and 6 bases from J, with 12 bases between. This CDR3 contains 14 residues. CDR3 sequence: CASSTGALDEKLFF. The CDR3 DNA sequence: TGTGCCAGTAGTACAGGGGCTCTCGATGAAAAACTGTTTTTT.

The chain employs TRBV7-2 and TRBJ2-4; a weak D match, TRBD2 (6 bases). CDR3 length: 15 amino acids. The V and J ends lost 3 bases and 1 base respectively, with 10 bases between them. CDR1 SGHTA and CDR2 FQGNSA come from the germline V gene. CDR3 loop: CASSFGGTAKNIQYF. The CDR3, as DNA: TGTGCCAGCAGCTTCGGCGGGACGGCCAAAAACATTCAGTACTTC.

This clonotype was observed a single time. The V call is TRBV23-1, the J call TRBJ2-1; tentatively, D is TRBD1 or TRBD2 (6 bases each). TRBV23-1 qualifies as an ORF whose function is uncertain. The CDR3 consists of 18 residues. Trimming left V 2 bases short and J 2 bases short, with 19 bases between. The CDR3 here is CASSQPLRGGSTYNEQFF. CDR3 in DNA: TGCGCCAGCAGTCAACCTCTCCGAGGGGGGTCGACCTACAATGAGCAGTTCTTC.

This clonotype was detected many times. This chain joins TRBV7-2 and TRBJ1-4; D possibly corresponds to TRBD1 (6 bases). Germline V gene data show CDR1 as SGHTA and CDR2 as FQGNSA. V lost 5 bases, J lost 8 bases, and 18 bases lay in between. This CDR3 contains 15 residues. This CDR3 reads CASSPTTGLVEKLFF. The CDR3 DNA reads TGTGCCAGCAGCCCCACGACAGGCCTAGTCGAAAAACTGTTTTTT.

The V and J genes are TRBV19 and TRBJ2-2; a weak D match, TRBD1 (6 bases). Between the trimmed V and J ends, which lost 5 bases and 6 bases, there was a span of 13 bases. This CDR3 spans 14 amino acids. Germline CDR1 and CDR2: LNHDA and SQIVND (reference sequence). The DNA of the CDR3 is TGTGCCAGTAGTGTTCAGGGGTCCCCCGGGGAGCTGTTTTTT. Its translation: CASSVQGSPGELFF.

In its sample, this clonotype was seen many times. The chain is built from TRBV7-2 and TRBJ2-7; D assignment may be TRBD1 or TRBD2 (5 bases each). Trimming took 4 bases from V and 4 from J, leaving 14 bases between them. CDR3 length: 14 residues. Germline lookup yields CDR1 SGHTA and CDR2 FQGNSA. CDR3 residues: CASSWGSETYEQYF. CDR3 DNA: TGTGCCAGCAGCTGGGGGTCGGAGACTTACGAGCAGTACTTC.

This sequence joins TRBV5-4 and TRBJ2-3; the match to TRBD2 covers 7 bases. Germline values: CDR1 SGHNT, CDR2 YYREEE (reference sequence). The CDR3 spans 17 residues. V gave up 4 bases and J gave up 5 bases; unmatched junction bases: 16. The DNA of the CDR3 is TGTGCCAGCAGCCCGGCGGCCGCGGGAGTAGAGGGAGATACGCAGTATTTT. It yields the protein CASSPAAAGVEGDTQYF.

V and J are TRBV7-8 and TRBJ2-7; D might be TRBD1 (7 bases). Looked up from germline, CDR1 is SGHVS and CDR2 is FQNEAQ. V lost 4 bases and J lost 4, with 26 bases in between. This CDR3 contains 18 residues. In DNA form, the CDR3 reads TGTGCCAGCAGCTCCAGGACAGGCTCGACGAGCGGACTATACGAGCAGTACTTC. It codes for CASSSRTGSTSGLYEQYF.

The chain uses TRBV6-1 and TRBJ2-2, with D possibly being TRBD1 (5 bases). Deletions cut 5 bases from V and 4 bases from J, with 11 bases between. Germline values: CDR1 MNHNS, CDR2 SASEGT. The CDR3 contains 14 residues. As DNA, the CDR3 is TGTGCCAGCAGTCCTAGGGGTGTCACCGGGGAGCTGTTTTTT. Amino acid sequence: CASSPRGVTGELFF.

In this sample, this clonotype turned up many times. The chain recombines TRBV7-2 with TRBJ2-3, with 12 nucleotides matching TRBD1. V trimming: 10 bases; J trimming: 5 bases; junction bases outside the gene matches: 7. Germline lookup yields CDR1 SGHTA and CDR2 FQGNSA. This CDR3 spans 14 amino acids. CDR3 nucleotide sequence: TGTGCCAATTCCGGGACAGGGGGCTTAGATACGCAGTATTTT. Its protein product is CANSGTGGLDTQYF.

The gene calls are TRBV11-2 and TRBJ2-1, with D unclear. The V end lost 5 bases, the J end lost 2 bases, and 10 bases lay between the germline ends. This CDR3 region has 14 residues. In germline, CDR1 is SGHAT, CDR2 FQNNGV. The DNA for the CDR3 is TGTGCCAGCAGCGTCACCTTCCCCTACAATGAGCAGTTCTTC. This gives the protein CASSVTFPYNEQFF.

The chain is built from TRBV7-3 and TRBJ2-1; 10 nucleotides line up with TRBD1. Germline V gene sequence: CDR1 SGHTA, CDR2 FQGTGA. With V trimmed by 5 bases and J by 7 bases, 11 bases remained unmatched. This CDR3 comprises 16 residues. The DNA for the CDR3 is TGTGCCAGCAGCCCCCGCGCCGGGACAGGGGATAATGAGCAGTTCTTC. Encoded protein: CASSPRAGTGDNEQFF. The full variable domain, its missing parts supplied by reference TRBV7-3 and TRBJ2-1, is GAGVSQTPSNKVTEKGKYVELRCDPISGHTALYWYRQSLGQGPEFLIYFQGTGAADDSGLPNDRFFAVRPEGSVSTLKIQRTERGDSAVYLCASSPRAGTGDNEQFFGPGTRLTVL.

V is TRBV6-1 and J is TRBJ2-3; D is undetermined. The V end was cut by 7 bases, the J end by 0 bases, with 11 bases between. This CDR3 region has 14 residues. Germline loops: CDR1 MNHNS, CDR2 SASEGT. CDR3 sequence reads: CASTGQPSTDTQYF. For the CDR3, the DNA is TGTGCCAGCACCGGGCAGCCTAGCACAGATACGCAGTATTTT.

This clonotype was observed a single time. CDR3 protein: CASSLEPLLSELQYF. The CDR3, as DNA: TGTGCCAGCAGCTTAGAACCCCTACTATCGGAACTCCAGTACTTC. V gene TRBV7-2 combines with J gene TRBJ2-7, with D uncertain. Germline-derived CDR1 and CDR2 are SGHTA and FQGNSA. V lost 1 base and J lost 10, with 20 bases in between. This CDR3 has 15 amino acids. The whole variable domain, filled in from reference TRBV7-2 and TRBJ2-7, reads GAGVSQSPSNKVTEKGKDVELRCDPISGHTALYWYRQSLGQGLEFLIYFQGNSAPDKSGLPSDRFSAERTGGSVSTLTIQRTQQEDSAVYLCASSLEPLLSELQYFGPGTRLTVT.

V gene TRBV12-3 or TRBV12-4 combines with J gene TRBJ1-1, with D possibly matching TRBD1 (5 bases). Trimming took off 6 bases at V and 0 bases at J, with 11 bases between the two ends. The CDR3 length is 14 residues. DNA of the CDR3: TGTGCCAGCAGCAAGACAGCCATGAACACTGAAGCTTTCTTT. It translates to CASSKTAMNTEAFF.

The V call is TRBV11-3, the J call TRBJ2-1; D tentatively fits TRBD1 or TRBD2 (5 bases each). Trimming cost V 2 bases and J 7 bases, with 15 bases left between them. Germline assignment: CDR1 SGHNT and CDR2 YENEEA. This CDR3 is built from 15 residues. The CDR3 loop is CASSLWDGAQNEQFF. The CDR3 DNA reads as TGTGCCAGCAGCTTATGGGACGGAGCTCAAAATGAGCAGTTCTTC.

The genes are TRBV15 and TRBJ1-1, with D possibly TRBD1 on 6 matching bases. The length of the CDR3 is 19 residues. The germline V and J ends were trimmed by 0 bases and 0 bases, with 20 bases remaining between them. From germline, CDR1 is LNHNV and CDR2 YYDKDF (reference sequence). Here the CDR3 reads CATSRDPGHDQGLNTEAFF. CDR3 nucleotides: TGTGCCACCAGCAGAGATCCGGGACATGACCAAGGGTTGAACACTGAAGCTTTCTTT.

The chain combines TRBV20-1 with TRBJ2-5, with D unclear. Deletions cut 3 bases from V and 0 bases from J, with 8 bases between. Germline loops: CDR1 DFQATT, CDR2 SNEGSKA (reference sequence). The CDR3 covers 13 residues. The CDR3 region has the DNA TGCAGTGCTAGCCTGGTCTACCAAGAGACCCAGTACTTC. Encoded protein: CSASLVYQETQYF.

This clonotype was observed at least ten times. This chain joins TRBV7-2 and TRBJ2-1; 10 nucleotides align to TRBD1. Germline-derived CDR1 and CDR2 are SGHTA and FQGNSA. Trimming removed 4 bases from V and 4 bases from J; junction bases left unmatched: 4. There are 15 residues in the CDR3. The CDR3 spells CASSSDRGEYNEQFF. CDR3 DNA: TGTGCCAGCAGCTCGGACAGGGGGGAATACAATGAGCAGTTCTTC.

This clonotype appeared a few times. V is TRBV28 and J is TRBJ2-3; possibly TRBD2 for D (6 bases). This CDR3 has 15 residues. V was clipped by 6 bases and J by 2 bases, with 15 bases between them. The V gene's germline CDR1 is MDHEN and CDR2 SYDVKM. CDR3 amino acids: CASSPPGENTDTQYF. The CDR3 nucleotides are TGTGCCAGCAGCCCCCCGGGGGAGAACACAGATACGCAGTATTTT. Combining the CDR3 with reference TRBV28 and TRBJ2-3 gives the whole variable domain DVKVTQSSRYLVKRTGEKVFLECVQDMDHENMFWYRQDPGLGLRLIYFSYDVKMKEKGDIPEGYSVSREKKERFSLILESASTNQTSMYLCASSPPGENTDTQYFGPGTRLTVL.

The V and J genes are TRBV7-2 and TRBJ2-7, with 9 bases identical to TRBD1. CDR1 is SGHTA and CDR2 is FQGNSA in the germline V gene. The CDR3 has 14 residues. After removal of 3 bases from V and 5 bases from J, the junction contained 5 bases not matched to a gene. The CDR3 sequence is CASSLRTGGHEQYF. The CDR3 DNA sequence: TGTGCCAGCAGCTTGAGAACAGGGGGCCACGAGCAGTACTTC.

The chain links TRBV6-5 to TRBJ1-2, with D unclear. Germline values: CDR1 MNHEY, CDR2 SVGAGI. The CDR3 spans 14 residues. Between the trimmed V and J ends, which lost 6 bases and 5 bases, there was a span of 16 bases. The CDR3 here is CASRRGRADYGYTF. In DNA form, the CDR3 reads TGTGCCAGCAGGAGAGGACGGGCCGATTATGGCTACACCTTC.

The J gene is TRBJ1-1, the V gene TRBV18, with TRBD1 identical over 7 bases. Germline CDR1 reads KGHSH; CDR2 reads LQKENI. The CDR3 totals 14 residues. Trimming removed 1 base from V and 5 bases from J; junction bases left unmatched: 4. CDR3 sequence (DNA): TGTGCCAGCTCACCACGGACAGGAAAAACTGAAGCTTTCTTT. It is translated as CASSPRTGKTEAFF.

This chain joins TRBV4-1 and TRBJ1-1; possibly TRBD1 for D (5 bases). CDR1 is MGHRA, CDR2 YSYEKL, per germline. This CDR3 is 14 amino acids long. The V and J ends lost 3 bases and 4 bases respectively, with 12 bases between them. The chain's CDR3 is CASSQHRGITEAFF. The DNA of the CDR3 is TGCGCCAGCAGCCAGCATCGGGGGATCACTGAAGCTTTCTTT.

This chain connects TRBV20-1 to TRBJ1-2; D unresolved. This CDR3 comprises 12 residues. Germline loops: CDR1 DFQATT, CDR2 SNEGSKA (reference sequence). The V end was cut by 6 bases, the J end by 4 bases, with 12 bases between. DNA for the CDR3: TGCAGTGCCCGCCCTTCGGCCTATGGCTACACCTTC. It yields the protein CSARPSAYGYTF.

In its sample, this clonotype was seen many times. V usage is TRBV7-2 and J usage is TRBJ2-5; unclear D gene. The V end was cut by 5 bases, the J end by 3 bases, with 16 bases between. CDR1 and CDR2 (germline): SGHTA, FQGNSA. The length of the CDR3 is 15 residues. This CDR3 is CASSPMGGREETQYF. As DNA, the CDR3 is TGTGCCAGCAGCCCTATGGGCGGACGCGAAGAGACCCAGTACTTC.